Below are 26 T cell receptor beta chains sequenced from a single sample in a study of breast tumors, draining lymph nodes, adjacent tissues. Each CDR3 protein gets one entry after TCRdb re-called the multiplex PCR reads with MiXCR. Among approximately 210,000 distinct CDR3 sequences listed, roughly 32% were seen once. Samples came from axillary lymph nodes draining the breast cancer. Source material: axillary lymph node tissue. Receptor source: a female donor with breast cancer. Some clones in this sample may be carry-over from other donors' samples.

This clonotype was counted many times. The chain carries TRBV20-1 and TRBJ1-6; tentative D call: TRBD1 (6 bases). V was shortened by 1 base and J by 10 bases, with 11 bases between the two germline ends. The CDR3 is made up of 13 amino acids. Germline-derived CDR1 and CDR2 are DFQATT and SNEGSKA (reference sequence). Here the CDR3 DNA reads TGCAGTGCTAGAGCAGGGGTCGGGTCACCCCTCCACTTT. Its protein product is CSARAGVGSPLHF.

The chain has TRBV5-1 and TRBJ2-7, with D perhaps matching TRBD1 or TRBD2 (5 bases each). Trimming removed 1 base at V and 4 bases at J, with 15 bases between. This CDR3 contains 15 residues. In germline, CDR1 is SGHRS, CDR2 YFSETQ. CDR3 nucleotides: TGCGCCAGCAGCTTGTTTGGGACGGCTCCATACGAGCAGTACTTC. The encoded protein is CASSLFGTAPYEQYF.

The chain joins TRBV10-3 to TRBJ2-2; 11 nucleotides align to TRBD2. Trimming at V came to 2 bases and at J to 4 bases, leaving 9 bases not matched to a gene. This CDR3 is 18 amino acids long. From germline, CDR1 is ENHRY and CDR2 SYGVKD. The CDR3 DNA is TGTGCCATCAGTGAGCGACGTATAGCGGGAGGGTTCACCGGGGAGCTGTTTTTT. Protein sequence: CAISERRIAGGFTGELFF.

In its sample, this clonotype was seen many times. The rearrangement joins TRBV11-3 to TRBJ2-5, with D tentatively TRBD1 (5 bases). CDR3 size: 13 residues. V was shortened by 5 bases and J by 4 bases, with 11 bases between the two germline ends. CDR1 is SGHNT, CDR2 YENEEA, per germline. CDR3 amino acids: CASSLRVRETQYF. CDR3 coding DNA: TGTGCCAGCAGCCTCAGGGTGCGAGAGACCCAGTACTTC.

This clonotype was counted a few times. The chain employs TRBV5-4 and TRBJ1-1; D is unclear. Germline V CDR1 and CDR2: SGHNT, YYREEE (reference sequence). The V gene lost 0 bases and the J gene lost 5 bases, with 11 bases spanning the gap. The CDR3 is 14 amino acids. The CDR3 nucleotides are TGTGCCAGCAGCTTGGCCCTCGCCGAGACTGAAGCTTTCTTT. It yields the protein CASSLALAETEAFF.

The V call is TRBV19, the J call TRBJ2-7, with TRBD1 matching 10 bases. Germline lookup yields CDR1 LNHDA and CDR2 SQIVND (reference sequence). This CDR3 comprises 13 residues. V lost 6 bases and J lost 3; bases outside the gene matches: 2. CDR3 sequence: CASRGQGNYEQYF. As DNA, the CDR3 is TGTGCCAGTAGGGGACAGGGGAACTACGAGCAGTACTTC.

This chain connects TRBV19 to TRBJ1-5, with 9 nucleotides matching TRBD1. Looked up from germline, CDR1 is LNHDA and CDR2 is SQIVND (reference sequence). This CDR3 comprises 18 residues. The junction had 15 bases not matched to a gene; V was cut back by 4 bases and J by 5 bases. The CDR3 DNA sequence: TGTGCCAGTAGTAGAGTCGGGCAGGGACAGGGTCCAGATCAGCCCCAGCATTTT. This codes for CASSRVGQGQGPDQPQHF.

This chain joins TRBV29-1 and TRBJ2-1, with D possibly called TRBD1 or TRBD2 (7 bases each). Germline V gene lookup returns CDR1 SQVTM and CDR2 ANQGSEA. V gave up 3 bases and J gave up 9 bases, with 15 bases separating them. The CDR3 spans 13 residues. CDR3 sequence (DNA): TGCAGCGTTGAGGGGGACAGACTAGCTGAGCAGTTCTTC. It encodes CSVEGDRLAEQFF.

This clonotype was seen at least ten times. The gene calls are TRBV2 and TRBJ2-7; 8 bases line up with TRBD2. The CDR3 contains 13 residues. Germline CDR1 and CDR2: SNHLY and FYNNEI. J gave up 4 bases and V 10 bases, and 9 bases lay outside the gene matches. The CDR3 spells CAISPGGQYEQYF. CDR3 bases: TGTGCCATCTCGCCGGGGGGGCAATACGAGCAGTACTTC.

In regard to this clonotype: A much larger clone lies one base from this, so it may be a read error. The rearrangement links TRBV11-2 to TRBJ2-1; the match to TRBD2 covers 9 bases. This CDR3 is 14 amino acids long. The trim removed 6 bases at V and 9 bases at J, leaving 9 bases unmatched. The germline V gene has CDR1 SGHAT and CDR2 FQNNGV. Here the CDR3 reads CASSLSGSTREQFF. The CDR3 DNA reads TGTGCCAGCAGTCTTAGCGGGAGTACTCGTGAGCAGTTCTTC.

The V gene is TRBV25-1, the J gene TRBJ2-5, with D unclear. Germline-derived CDR1 and CDR2 are MGHDK and SYGVNS. The CDR3 totals 16 residues. Trimming pared 4 bases from V and 0 bases from J, leaving 15 bases between. In nucleotides, the CDR3 is TGTGCCAGCAGTGCACCGTCGGGCCGTGACCAAGAGACCCAGTACTTC. This translates into CASSAPSGRDQETQYF.

In its sample, this clonotype was seen many times. The chain joins TRBV2 to TRBJ2-3; 7 nucleotides align to TRBD2. Germline lookup yields CDR1 SNHLY and CDR2 FYNNEI. Trimming took 7 bases from V and 5 from J; bases not matched to a gene: 12. The CDR3 is 15 residues long. This CDR3 reads CASKWEDSGLDTQYF. CDR3 coding DNA: TGTGCCAGCAAATGGGAGGATAGCGGGTTAGATACGCAGTATTTT.

This clonotype was observed many times. This chain joins TRBV20-1 and TRBJ2-1; 7 bases agree with TRBD1. Germline V gene lookup returns CDR1 DFQATT and CDR2 SNEGSKA (reference sequence). V shed 6 bases, J shed 6 bases, and the junction held 8 bases outside the gene matches. The CDR3 is 13 residues long. DNA for the CDR3: TGCAGTGCCCAGGTCGACAGGGTCAATGAGCAGTTCTTC. Translated, it gives CSAQVDRVNEQFF.

This clonotype was detected many times. The V call is TRBV7-9, the J call TRBJ1-5; D might be TRBD1 (5 bases). From germline, CDR1 is SEHNR and CDR2 FQNEAQ (reference sequence). Trimming shortened V by 4 bases and J by 1 base, and 14 bases separated the two germline ends. This CDR3 region has 16 residues. The CDR3 sequence is CASSSQGGMSNQPQHF. The CDR3 nucleotides are TGTGCCAGCAGCTCGCAGGGAGGGATGAGCAATCAGCCCCAGCATTTT.

This clonotype was seen at least ten times. The CDR3 spells CASTDTRLANTGELFF. CDR3 coding DNA: TGCGCCAGCACCGACACGAGACTCGCGAACACCGGGGAGCTGTTTTTT. J is TRBJ2-2 and V is TRBV5-1; D call uncertain. CDR3 length: 16 amino acids. Trimming stripped 6 bases from V and 0 bases from J, with 15 bases between. The germline gives CDR1 SGHRS, CDR2 YFSETQ.

A note on this clonotype: It is likely a read error, because the conserved phenylalanine at the end of the CDR3 is missing. The genes are TRBV7-7 and TRBJ1-2; D remains unclear. CDR3 length: 15 amino acids. Germline V gene data show CDR1 as SSHAT and CDR2 as FNYEAQ (reference sequence). The CDR3 bases are TGTGCTAGCAGCCCCCTCGCACAGTCGTTCTGTGGCTACACCTCC. Its protein is CASSPLAQSFCGYTS.

With respect to this clonotype: A much larger clonotype is one base distant, so this may be a read error. As the CDR3 is not closed by the conserved phenylalanine or tryptophan, this likely results from a read error. J is TRBJ2-2 and V is TRBV6-5; TRBD2 aligns across 9 bases. From germline, CDR1 is MNHEY and CDR2 SVGAGI. The CDR3 spans 13 residues. Losses at the gene ends were 7 bases for V and 6 bases for J; bases not matched to a gene: 3. CDR3 protein: CASTIAGAGELFL. The CDR3 DNA reads TGTGCCAGCACCATAGCGGGAGCCGGGGAGCTGTTTCTT.

The CDR3 is CASSYPQGYQPQHF. The CDR3 DNA sequence: TGTGCCAGCAGTTACCCACAGGGATATCAGCCCCAGCATTTT. The chain has TRBV6-2 or TRBV6-3 and TRBJ1-5; possibly TRBD1 for D (6 bases). V shed 2 bases and J shed 5 bases, with 10 bases lying between them. This CDR3 contains 14 residues. Per germline, CDR1 MNHEY and CDR2 SVGEGT.

This clonotype occurred a few times. The V and J genes are TRBV20-1 and TRBJ1-2, with TRBD1 matching over 9 bases. The CDR3 loop spans 14 amino acids. Germline V gene sequence: CDR1 DFQATT, CDR2 SNEGSKA (reference sequence). With V trimmed by 0 bases and J by 7 bases, 6 bases remained unmatched. The CDR3 region is CSARDRNRGLGYTF. CDR3 nucleotide sequence: TGCAGTGCTAGAGATCGGAACAGGGGGCTTGGCTACACCTTC.

This clonotype was recorded at least ten times. CDR3 in amino acids: CASSDQSSTDTQYF. The CDR3, as DNA: TGCGCCAGCAGCGATCAGTCTAGCACAGATACGCAGTATTTT. The rearrangement uses TRBV4-3 and TRBJ2-3; the D is unclear. The CDR3 is 14 residues long. V was trimmed by 5 bases and J by 0 bases, leaving 9 bases between them. Germline loops: CDR1 LGHNA, CDR2 YSLEER.

This clonotype occurred a few times. A much larger clone differs by one base, so this may be a read error. This rearrangement joins TRBV7-2 to TRBJ1-3; no firm D call. The CDR3 length is 17 residues. Germline V gene data show CDR1 as SGHTA and CDR2 as FQGNSA. The CDR3 region is CASSLEWAPLSGNPIYF. In DNA form, the CDR3 reads TGTGCCAGCAGCTTAGAGTGGGCTCCCCTCTCTGGAAACCCCATATATTTT.

This clonotype has just a few counts. This may come from a read error, since a much larger clone is one base off. The rearrangement joins TRBV20-1 to TRBJ2-3; TRBD2 matches at 10 bases. This CDR3 has 17 residues. V dropped 4 bases and J dropped 4; count of bases not matched to a gene: 14. The V gene's germline CDR1 is DFQATT and CDR2 SNEGSKA (reference sequence). The CDR3 here is CSATVASGSPRADTQYF. For the CDR3, the DNA is TGCAGTGCTACGGTGGCTAGCGGGAGCCCTAGGGCAGATACGCAGTATTTT.

A few counts support this clonotype. V is TRBV13 and J is TRBJ1-1, with no clear D. V was trimmed by 5 bases and J by 5 bases, leaving 15 bases between them. The CDR3 has 14 amino acids. CDR1 PRHDT and CDR2 FYEKMQ come from the germline V gene (reference sequence). The CDR3 reads CASSPGSVGTEAFF. In nucleotides, the CDR3 is TGTGCCAGCAGCCCGGGATCGGTAGGGACTGAAGCTTTCTTT.

This rearrangement joins TRBV5-8 to TRBJ2-1; 11 bases agree with TRBD1. Germline V CDR1 and CDR2: SGHTS, YDEGEE. The ends lost 9 bases at V and 6 bases at J; junction bases unmatched: 23. There are 19 residues in the CDR3. This chain's CDR3 is CATSDRDRGSILPTNEQFF. In DNA, the CDR3 is TGTGCCACTTCGGACCGGGACAGGGGGAGTATTTTACCAACCAATGAGCAGTTCTTC.

J is TRBJ2-1 and V is TRBV29-1; the D gene is possibly TRBD2 (6 bases). The V end was cut by 2 bases, the J end by 5 bases, with 19 bases between. Germline CDR1 is SQVTM and CDR2 is ANQGSEA. The CDR3 is 16 amino acids. CDR3 coding DNA: TGCAGCGTTGAAACGGGAGCCGCTGGAGGAGACAATGAGCAGTTCTTC. It yields the protein CSVETGAAGGDNEQFF.

The chain is built from TRBV10-3 and TRBJ1-6; maybe TRBD1 (5 bases). CDR3 length: 15 amino acids. Per germline, CDR1 ENHRY and CDR2 SYGVKD. With 6 bases removed from V and 9 bases from J, the gap between germline ends came to 18 bases. The CDR3 is CAIRAGRQDGSPLHF. CDR3 in DNA: TGTGCCATCAGGGCGGGACGGCAAGATGGTTCACCCCTCCACTTT.